These 12 T cell receptor beta chains were all obtained from the same sample, sequenced in a study of identical twins. TCRdb re-analysed the 5' RACE reads in MiXCR, keeping a single row per CDR3 protein. This sample yields roughly 200,000 distinct CDR3 sequences, of which 15% are seen a single time; about 38% belongs to the top ten. These data also featured in a second study, about T cells expressing NK-cell markers.

Sequencing was performed on CD8+ T cells sorted from blood. Source of these receptors: a woman aged 18-29 years in good health.

A few counts support this clonotype. The rearrangement uses TRBV3-1 and TRBJ2-7; 9 positions agree with TRBD2. The CDR3 loop spans 16 amino acids. Germline V gives CDR1 LGHDT, CDR2 YNNKEL (reference sequence). The V and J ends lost 4 bases and 1 base, in that order; junction bases with no gene match: 8. DNA for the CDR3: TGTGCCAGCAGCCCACCCCTAGCGGGACCGTCCTACGAGCAGTACTTC. It encodes CASSPPLAGPSYEQYF.

V gene TRBV13 combines with J gene TRBJ2-7, with D perhaps TRBD1 or TRBD2 (5 bases each). In germline, CDR1 is PRHDT, CDR2 FYEKMQ (reference sequence). Trimming took 4 bases from V and 3 from J, leaving 16 bases between them. The CDR3 runs to 15 residues. The CDR3 DNA reads as TGTGCCAGCAGCTCAAAGGGACCGAGACTCTACGAGCAGTACTTC. Translating gives CASSSKGPRLYEQYF.

This clonotype was seen more than once but under ten times. The chain links TRBV11-3 to TRBJ2-5; D is uncertain. The V end was cut by 5 bases, the J end by 2 bases, with 12 bases between. Germline V gives CDR1 SGHNT, CDR2 YENEEA. The CDR3 is made up of 14 amino acids. The CDR3 reads CASSTRTDQETQYF. CDR3 DNA: TGTGCCAGCAGCACCCGGACCGATCAAGAGACCCAGTACTTC.

This chain connects TRBV6-1 to TRBJ2-3; D is ambiguous. Germline loops: CDR1 MNHNS, CDR2 SASEGT. V was cut by 5 bases and J by 2 bases, with 14 bases left in between. The CDR3 loop spans 15 amino acids. The CDR3 nucleotides are TGTGCCAGCAGTCCCCAGCGCACGGCCACAGATACGCAGTATTTT. Translating gives CASSPQRTATDTQYF.

This clonotype was picked up a small number of times. V and J are TRBV6-2 or TRBV6-3 and TRBJ2-7; 8 bases line up with TRBD1. Germline V gene data show CDR1 as MNHEY and CDR2 as SVGEGT. The CDR3 loop spans 14 amino acids. Trimming took 7 bases from V and 6 from J; bases not matched to a gene: 11. In DNA, the CDR3 is TGTGCCAGCATCCTCAGGGCAGGGGGCACCGAGCAGTACTTC. It specifies CASILRAGGTEQYF.

This clonotype was seen at least ten times. The V and J genes are TRBV12-3 or TRBV12-4 and TRBJ1-6; possibly TRBD1 for D (6 bases). This CDR3 is built from 16 residues. The ends were cut back, 6 bases at V and 7 bases at J, with 19 bases in the middle. The CDR3: CASRSDRTQLNSPLHF. The CDR3 DNA sequence: TGTGCCAGCAGGTCGGACAGAACCCAACTAAATTCACCCCTCCACTTT.

The chain employs TRBV7-9 and TRBJ1-1, with a weak D call TRBD1 (5 bases). CDR3 size: 12 residues. Germline CDR1 is SEHNR and CDR2 is FQNEAQ (reference sequence). V lost 5 bases to trimming and J lost 8 bases, with 12 bases between them. The CDR3: CASSLGKGEAFF. As DNA, the CDR3 is TGTGCCAGCAGCCTGGGTAAGGGGGAAGCTTTCTTT.

The genes are TRBV7-2 and TRBJ2-5; D may correspond to TRBD1 or TRBD2 (5 bases each). The CDR3 runs to 14 residues. V was trimmed by 1 base and J by 5 bases, leaving 11 bases between them. Per the germline V gene, CDR1 is SGHTA and CDR2 is FQGNSA. The CDR3 region is CASSLVRGFETQYF. CDR3 coding DNA: TGTGCCAGCAGCTTAGTGAGGGGCTTTGAGACCCAGTACTTC. The complete variable domain, with remaining parts taken from reference TRBV7-2 and TRBJ2-5, reads GAGVSQSPSNKVTEKGKDVELRCDPISGHTALYWYRQSLGQGLEFLIYFQGNSAPDKSGLPSDRFSAERTGGSVSTLTIQRTQQEDSAVYLCASSLVRGFETQYFGPGTRLLVL.

The chain employs TRBV6-2 or TRBV6-3 and TRBJ2-1; the D call may be TRBD1 or TRBD2 (5 bases each). The germline V gene encodes CDR1 MNHEY and CDR2 SVGEGT. V lost 8 bases, J lost 6 bases, and 20 bases lay in between. CDR3 size: 15 residues. The CDR3 nucleotides are TGTGCCAGCTCCTTCGGCCGGGACCCCCTCAATGAGCAGTTCTTC. Residues: CASSFGRDPLNEQFF.

CDR3 nucleotides: TGCGCCAGCAGCCAAGATCTAGCGGGAGGGCCGGGGAATGAGCAGTTCTTC. Amino acids: CASSQDLAGGPGNEQFF. V and J are TRBV4-3 and TRBJ2-1, with 12 bases identical to TRBD2. The CDR3 has 17 residues. Germline CDR1 and CDR2: LGHNA and YSLEER. V lost 0 bases to trimming and J lost 7 bases; unmatched junction nucleotides: 7.

By proportion, this clonotype is medium-sized. This chain joins TRBV25-1 and TRBJ2-7, with 8 bases lining up with TRBD1. There are 11 residues in the CDR3. The ends lost 9 bases at V and 5 bases at J; junction bases unmatched: 3. Germline values: CDR1 MGHDK, CDR2 SYGVNS. In DNA form, the CDR3 reads TGTGCCAGTACGACAGGGGACGAGCAGTACTTC. Translating it yields CASTTGDEQYF.

Only a few counts were recorded for this clonotype. J is TRBJ2-1 and V is TRBV7-3; 11 bases map to TRBD2. Germline-derived CDR1 and CDR2 are SGHTA and FQGTGA. The CDR3 sequence is 16 residues long. The V gene end was trimmed by 5 bases and the J gene end by 2 bases; junction bases not matched to a gene: 5. CDR3 in DNA: TGTGCCAGCAGCACCCTAGCGGGGGGCCCCTACAATGAGCAGTTCTTC. Protein: CASSTLAGGPYNEQFF.